This entry describes one TCR beta chain. Its antigen remains unidentified. PCR employed 60 Vbeta and 13 Jbeta primers. Profiling relied on immunoSEQ multiplex PCR, and the TCRdb table lists in-frame clones only, not all of them. The repertoire holds 95,000 to 150,000 clones, with 81% as singletons. The record originates from a study of cytomegalovirus exposure and HLA in healthy donors. Study-level points and caveats: The dataset shows that most TCR sequences were rare, while some public TCRs occurred in many donors. When the data were analyzed later, several of the most significant clusters appeared to be linked to common viral pathogens. The study listed around 150 cytomegalovirus-associated TCR beta chains.

The CDR3 runs to 18 residues. From germline, CDR1 is SGHVS and CDR2 FQNEAQ. Germline trimming cut 5 bases from V and 0 bases from J; bases unmatched to any gene: 13. The J gene is TRBJ1-1, the V gene TRBV7-8; TRBD1 matches at 9 bases. The sample was PBMCs. The receptor's source is a woman between 40 and 55 years old in good health and CMV-seronegative. CDR3: CASSLMPGTGWVNTEAFF. CDR3 nucleotides: TGTGCCAGCAGCCTTATGCCCGGGACAGGGTGGGTGAACACTGAAGCTTTCTTT.